A single sample is the source of the 8 T cell receptor beta chains below, sequenced in a study of T cells in Graves' hyperthyroidism and ophthalmopathy. The investigators amplified TCR beta CDR3 regions from RNA transcripts. HTBI primers were employed in a first-round RT-PCR of the TCR CDR3. TCRdb re-called the multiplex PCR reads with MiXCR, one entry per CDR3 protein. The table has about 300,000 distinct CDR3 sequences, around a sixth seen once; the top ten hold 33%. Sequenced input: blood. The receptor set was obtained from a man between 25 and 39 years old with Graves' hyperthyroidism.

This chain links TRBV11-2 with TRBJ2-3, with TRBD2 identical over 10 bases. The CDR3 loop spans 14 amino acids. Germline V gene sequence: CDR1 SGHAT, CDR2 FQNNGV. The ends lost 6 bases at V and 3 bases at J; junction bases unmatched: 3. The CDR3 spells CASRQTSGTDTQYF. CDR3 sequence (DNA): TGTGCCAGCAGGCAGACTAGCGGGACAGATACGCAGTATTTT.

This clonotype turned up a few times. In this CDR3 the conserved last residue, phenylalanine or tryptophan, is missing, so a read error is likely. V is TRBV13 and J is TRBJ2-5, with D perhaps given as TRBD1 or TRBD2 (5 bases each). The CDR3 loop spans 15 amino acids. V was trimmed by 0 bases and J by 2 bases, leaving 10 bases between them. The germline V gene has CDR1 PRHDT and CDR2 FYEKMQ (reference sequence). The CDR3 region is CASSLGPGRQETQYL. CDR3 DNA sequence: TGTGCCAGCAGCTTAGGGCCAGGGAGACAAGAGACCCAGTACCTC.

There are many counts of this clonotype. The rearrangement links TRBV28 to TRBJ2-4; D unclear. This CDR3 region has 11 residues. Germline V CDR1 and CDR2: MDHEN, SYDVKM. Trimming cost V 4 bases and J 6 bases, with 4 bases left between them. The CDR3 sequence is CASSWGNIQYF. The CDR3 DNA is TGTGCCAGCAGTTGGGGAAACATTCAGTACTTC.

This clonotype was found many times. The chain links TRBV7-6 to TRBJ2-3; D not resolved. This CDR3 spans 14 amino acids. Germline-derived CDR1 and CDR2 are SGHVS and FNYEAQ. Trimming removed 3 bases from V and 4 bases from J, with 11 bases in between. In nucleotides, the CDR3 is TGTGCCAGCAGCTTTTCCAGCCCCCCAGATACGCAGTATTTT. This codes for CASSFSSPPDTQYF.

This clonotype was seen repeatedly, ten times or more. The chain uses TRBV11-2 and TRBJ2-3; possibly TRBD2 for D (5 bases). CDR1 and CDR2 (germline): SGHAT, FQNNGV. Between the trimmed V and J ends, which lost 5 bases and 0 bases, there was a span of 6 bases. CDR3 length: 13 amino acids. CDR3 loop: CASSGESTDTQYF. CDR3 nucleotide sequence: TGTGCCAGCAGCGGGGAGAGCACAGATACGCAGTATTTT.

In its sample, this clonotype was seen a few times. The V and J genes are TRBV20-1 and TRBJ2-1, with D possibly being TRBD2 (6 bases). Germline V CDR1 and CDR2: DFQATT, SNEGSKA (reference sequence). Trimming took off 1 base at V and 12 bases at J, with 10 bases between the two ends. This CDR3 spans 11 amino acids. The CDR3 region is CSARGRGLQFF. CDR3 in DNA: TGCAGTGCTAGAGGGAGGGGACTGCAGTTCTTC.

This clonotype came up a few times. The chain is built from TRBV5-6 and TRBJ1-4; maybe TRBD1 (6 bases). The CDR3 runs to 14 residues. Per germline, CDR1 SGHDT and CDR2 YYEEEE. Trimming took off 4 bases at V and 5 bases at J, with 12 bases between the two ends. Here the CDR3 DNA reads TGTGCCAGCAGCCGGGGACAACAGAATGAAAAACTGTTTTTT. Protein sequence: CASSRGQQNEKLFF.

The chain links TRBV10-3 to TRBJ2-3, with 13 bases identical to TRBD2. The CDR3 runs to 16 residues. The germline V gene has CDR1 ENHRY and CDR2 SYGVKD. The V segment lost 2 bases and the J segment 8 bases; nucleotides outside the gene matches: 7. The CDR3 sequence: CAISERTSGREGTQYF. The CDR3 DNA reads TGTGCCATCAGTGAGCGGACTAGCGGGAGAGAGGGTACGCAGTATTTT.